The T cell receptor beta chain described here comes from a study of blood T cell repertoires in COVID-19. Study context: Italy, Spain and the United States were the sources of the convalescent and acute COVID-19 samples.

Germline V lookup: CDR1 SGDLS, CDR2 YYNGEE. Trimming pared 3 bases from V and 0 bases from J, leaving 15 bases between. The length of the CDR3 is 16 residues. The authors' processing: By means of reference gene primer amplification, nucleated cell counts were estimated. Profiled with immunoSEQ multiplex PCR; TCRdb holds only in-frame clones, not every one. That table is the source of V, J and clone size, and D and trimming were worked out from the DNA. The sample has 300,000 to 400,000 clones; roughly 86% are singletons. The chain links TRBV9 to TRBJ1-2; no reliable D call. The TCR comes from a human donor in a cohort sampled during active COVID-19. Sequencing was performed on peripheral blood. The CDR3 here is CASSDPRQRPNYGYTF. The CDR3, as DNA: TGTGCCAGCAGCGACCCTCGGCAGCGTCCTAACTATGGCTACACCTTC.